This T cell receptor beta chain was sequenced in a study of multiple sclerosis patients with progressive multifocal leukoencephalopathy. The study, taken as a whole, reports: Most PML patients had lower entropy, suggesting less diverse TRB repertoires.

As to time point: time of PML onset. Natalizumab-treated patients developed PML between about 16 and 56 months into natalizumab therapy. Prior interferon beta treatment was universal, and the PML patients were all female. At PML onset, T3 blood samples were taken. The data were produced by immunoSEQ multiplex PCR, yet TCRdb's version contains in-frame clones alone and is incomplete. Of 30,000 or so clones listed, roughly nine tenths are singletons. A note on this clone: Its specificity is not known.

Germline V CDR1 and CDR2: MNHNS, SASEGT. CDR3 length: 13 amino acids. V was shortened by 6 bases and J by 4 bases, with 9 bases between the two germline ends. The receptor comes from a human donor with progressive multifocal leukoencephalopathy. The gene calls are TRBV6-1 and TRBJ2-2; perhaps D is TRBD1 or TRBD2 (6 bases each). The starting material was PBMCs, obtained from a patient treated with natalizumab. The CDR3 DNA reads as TGTGCCAGCAGGAGGGGGGCCACCGGGGAGCTGTTTTTT. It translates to CASRRGATGELFF.